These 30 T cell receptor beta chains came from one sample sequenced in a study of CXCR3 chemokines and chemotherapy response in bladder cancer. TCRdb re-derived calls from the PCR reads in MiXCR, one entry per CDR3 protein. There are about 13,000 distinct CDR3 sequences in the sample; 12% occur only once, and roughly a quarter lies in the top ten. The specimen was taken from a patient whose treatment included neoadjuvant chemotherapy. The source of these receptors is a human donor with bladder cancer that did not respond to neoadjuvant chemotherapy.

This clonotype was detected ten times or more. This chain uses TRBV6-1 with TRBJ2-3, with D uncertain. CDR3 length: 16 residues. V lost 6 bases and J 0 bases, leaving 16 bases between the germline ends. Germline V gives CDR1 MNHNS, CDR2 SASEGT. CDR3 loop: CASRHRAGPSTDTQYF. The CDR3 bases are TGTGCCAGCAGGCATAGGGCAGGCCCTAGCACAGATACGCAGTATTTT.

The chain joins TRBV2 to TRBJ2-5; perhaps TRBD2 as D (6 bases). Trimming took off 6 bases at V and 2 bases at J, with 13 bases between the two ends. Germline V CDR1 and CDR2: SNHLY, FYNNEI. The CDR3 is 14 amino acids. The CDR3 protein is CASSARLGQETQYF. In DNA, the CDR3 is TGTGCCAGCAGCGCCCGACTAGGGCAAGAGACCCAGTACTTC.

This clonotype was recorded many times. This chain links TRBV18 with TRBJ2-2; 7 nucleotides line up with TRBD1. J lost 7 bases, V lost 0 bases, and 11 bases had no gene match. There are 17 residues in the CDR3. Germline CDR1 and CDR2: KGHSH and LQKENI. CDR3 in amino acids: CASSPPPRGGLGGELFF. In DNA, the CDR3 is TGTGCCAGCTCACCACCACCAAGAGGGGGCCTGGGCGGGGAGCTGTTTTTT.

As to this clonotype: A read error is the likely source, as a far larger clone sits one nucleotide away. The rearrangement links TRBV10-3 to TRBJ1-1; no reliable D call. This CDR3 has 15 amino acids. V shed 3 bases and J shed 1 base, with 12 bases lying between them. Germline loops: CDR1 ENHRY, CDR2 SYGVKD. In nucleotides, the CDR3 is TGTGCCATCAGTGAAGCGCCGGTAGGGAACACTGAAGCTTTCTTT. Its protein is CAISEAPVGNTEAFF.

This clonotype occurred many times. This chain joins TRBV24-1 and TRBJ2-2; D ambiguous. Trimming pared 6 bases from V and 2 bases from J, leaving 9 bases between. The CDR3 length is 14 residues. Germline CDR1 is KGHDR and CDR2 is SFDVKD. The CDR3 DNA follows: TGTGCCACCAGTAGAGCACAAAACACCGGGGAGCTGTTTTTT. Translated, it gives CATSRAQNTGELFF.

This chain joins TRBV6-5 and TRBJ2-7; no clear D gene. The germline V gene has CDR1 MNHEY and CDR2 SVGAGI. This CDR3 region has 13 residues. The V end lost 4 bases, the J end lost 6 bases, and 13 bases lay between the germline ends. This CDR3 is CASSSARTAEQYF. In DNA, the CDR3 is TGTGCCAGCAGTTCAGCCCGGACCGCCGAGCAGTACTTC.

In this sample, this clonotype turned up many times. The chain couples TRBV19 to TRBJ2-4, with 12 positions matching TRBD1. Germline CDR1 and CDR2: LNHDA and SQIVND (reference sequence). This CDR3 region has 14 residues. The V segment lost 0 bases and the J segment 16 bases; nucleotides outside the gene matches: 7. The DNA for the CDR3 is TGTGCCAGTAGTATAGATGGGGACAGGGGGCCTGGTTACTTC. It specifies CASSIDGDRGPGYF.

The CDR3 protein is CSARGRTNTEAFF. The CDR3 DNA reads as TGCAGTGCTAGAGGACGGACGAACACTGAAGCTTTCTTT. The chain recombines TRBV20-1 with TRBJ1-1, with D hard to call. The ends were cut back, 1 base at V and 1 base at J, with 7 bases in the middle. The germline gives CDR1 DFQATT, CDR2 SNEGSKA (reference sequence). The length of the CDR3 is 13 residues.

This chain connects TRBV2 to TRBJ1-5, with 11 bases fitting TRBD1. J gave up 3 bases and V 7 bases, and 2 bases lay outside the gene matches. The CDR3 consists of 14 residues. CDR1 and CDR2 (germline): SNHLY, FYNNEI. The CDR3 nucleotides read TGTGCCAGCACTGGACAGGGGGCCAATCAGCCCCAGCATTTT. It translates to CASTGQGANQPQHF.

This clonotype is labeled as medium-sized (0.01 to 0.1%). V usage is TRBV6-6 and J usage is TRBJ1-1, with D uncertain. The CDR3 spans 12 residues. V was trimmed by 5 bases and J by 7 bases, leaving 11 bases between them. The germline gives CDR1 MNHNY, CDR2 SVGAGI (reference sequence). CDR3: CASSRAYGEAFF. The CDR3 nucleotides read TGTGCCAGCAGTAGGGCCTATGGTGAAGCTTTCTTT.

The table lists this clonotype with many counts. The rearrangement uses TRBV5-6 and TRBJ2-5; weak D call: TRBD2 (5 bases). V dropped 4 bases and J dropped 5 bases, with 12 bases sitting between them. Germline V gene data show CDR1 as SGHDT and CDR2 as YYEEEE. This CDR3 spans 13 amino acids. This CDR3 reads CASSLRGTETQYF. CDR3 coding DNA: TGTGCCAGCAGCCTTCGGGGAACGGAGACCCAGTACTTC.

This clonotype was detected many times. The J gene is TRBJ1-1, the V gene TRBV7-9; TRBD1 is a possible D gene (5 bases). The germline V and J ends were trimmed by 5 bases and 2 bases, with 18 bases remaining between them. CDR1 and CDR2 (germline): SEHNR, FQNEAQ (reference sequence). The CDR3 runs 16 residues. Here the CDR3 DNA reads TGTGCCAGCAGCCCTCAGGCAGGGCGGGTCAACACTGAAGCTTTCTTT. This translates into CASSPQAGRVNTEAFF.

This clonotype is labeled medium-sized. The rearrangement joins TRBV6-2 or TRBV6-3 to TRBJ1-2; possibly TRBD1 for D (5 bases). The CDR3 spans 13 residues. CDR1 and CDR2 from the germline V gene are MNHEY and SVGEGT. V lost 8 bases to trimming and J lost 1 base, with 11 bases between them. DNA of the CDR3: TGTGCCAGCCGGACGGGGGATAACTATGGCTACACCTTC. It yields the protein CASRTGDNYGYTF.

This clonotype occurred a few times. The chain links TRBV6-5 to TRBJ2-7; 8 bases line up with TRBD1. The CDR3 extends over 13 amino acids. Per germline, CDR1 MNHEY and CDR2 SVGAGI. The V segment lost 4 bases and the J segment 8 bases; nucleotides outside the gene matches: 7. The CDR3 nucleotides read TGTGCCAGCAGTTCGGGGGCAGGGGGCCAGCAGTACTTC. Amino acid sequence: CASSSGAGGQQYF.

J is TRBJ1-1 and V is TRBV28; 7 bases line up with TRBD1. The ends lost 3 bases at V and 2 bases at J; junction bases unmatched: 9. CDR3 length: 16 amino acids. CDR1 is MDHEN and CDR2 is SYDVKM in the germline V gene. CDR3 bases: TGTGCCAGCAGTTTCGGTACAGGGGAAAAAAACACTGAAGCTTTCTTT. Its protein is CASSFGTGEKNTEAFF.

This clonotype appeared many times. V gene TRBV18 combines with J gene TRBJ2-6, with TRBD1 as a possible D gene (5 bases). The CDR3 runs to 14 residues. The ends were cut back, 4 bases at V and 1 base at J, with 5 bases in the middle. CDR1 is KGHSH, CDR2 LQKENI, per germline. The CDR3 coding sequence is TGTGCCAGCTCACGGACATCTGGGGCCAACGTCCTGACTTTC. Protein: CASSRTSGANVLTF.

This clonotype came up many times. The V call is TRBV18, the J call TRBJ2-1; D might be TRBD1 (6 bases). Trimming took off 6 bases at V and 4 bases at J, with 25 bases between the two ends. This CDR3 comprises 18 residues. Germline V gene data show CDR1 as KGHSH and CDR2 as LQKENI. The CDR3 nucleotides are TGTGCCAGCTCTTCTCCCCCGCACGGGACATTGAATTACAATGAGCAGTTCTTC. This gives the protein CASSSPPHGTLNYNEQFF.

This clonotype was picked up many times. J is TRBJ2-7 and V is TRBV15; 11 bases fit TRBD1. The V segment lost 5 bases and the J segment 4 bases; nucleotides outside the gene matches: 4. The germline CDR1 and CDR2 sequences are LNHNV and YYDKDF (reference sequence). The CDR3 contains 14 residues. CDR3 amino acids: CATSVRDRGYEQYF. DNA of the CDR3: TGTGCCACCAGCGTCCGGGACAGGGGGTACGAGCAGTACTTC.

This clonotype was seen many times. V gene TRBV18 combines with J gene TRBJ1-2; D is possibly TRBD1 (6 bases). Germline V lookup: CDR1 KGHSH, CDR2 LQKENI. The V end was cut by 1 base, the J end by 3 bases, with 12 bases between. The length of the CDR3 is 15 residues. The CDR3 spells CASSPRREGDYGYTF. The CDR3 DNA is TGTGCCAGCTCACCACGGAGGGAGGGGGACTATGGCTACACCTTC.

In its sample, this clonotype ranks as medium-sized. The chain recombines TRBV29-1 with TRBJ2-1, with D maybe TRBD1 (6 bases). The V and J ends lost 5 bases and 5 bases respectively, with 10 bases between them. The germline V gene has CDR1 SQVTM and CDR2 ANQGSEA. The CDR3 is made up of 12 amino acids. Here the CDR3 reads CSVRDTNNEQFF. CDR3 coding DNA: TGCAGCGTTCGGGACACCAACAATGAGCAGTTCTTC.

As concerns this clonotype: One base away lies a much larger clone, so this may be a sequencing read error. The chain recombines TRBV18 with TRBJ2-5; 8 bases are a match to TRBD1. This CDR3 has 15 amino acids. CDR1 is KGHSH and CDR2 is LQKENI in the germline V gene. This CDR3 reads CACSPTGQGKETQYF. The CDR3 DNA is TGTGCCTGCTCACCAACCGGACAGGGCAAAGAGACCCAGTACTTC.

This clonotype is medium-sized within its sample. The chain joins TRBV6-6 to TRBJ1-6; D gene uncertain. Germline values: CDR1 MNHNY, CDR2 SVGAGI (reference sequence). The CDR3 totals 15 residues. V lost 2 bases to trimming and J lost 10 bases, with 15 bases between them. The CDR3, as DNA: TGTGCCAGCAGTTACACTATAGACATTCGGTCACCCCTCCACTTT. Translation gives CASSYTIDIRSPLHF.

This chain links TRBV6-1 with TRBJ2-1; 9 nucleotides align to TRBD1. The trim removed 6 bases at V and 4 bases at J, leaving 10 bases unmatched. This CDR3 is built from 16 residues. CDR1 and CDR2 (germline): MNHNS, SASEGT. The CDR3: CASRFRGTGPYNEQFF. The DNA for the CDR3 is TGTGCCAGCAGATTCAGGGGGACAGGGCCTTACAATGAGCAGTTCTTC.

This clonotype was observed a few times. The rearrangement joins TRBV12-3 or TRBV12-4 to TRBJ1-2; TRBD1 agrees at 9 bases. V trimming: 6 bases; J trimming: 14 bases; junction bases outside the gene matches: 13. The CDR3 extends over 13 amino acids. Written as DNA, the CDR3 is TGTGCCAGCAGCCCCCGGGACAGGGCATTAGGGACCTTC. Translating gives CASSPRDRALGTF.

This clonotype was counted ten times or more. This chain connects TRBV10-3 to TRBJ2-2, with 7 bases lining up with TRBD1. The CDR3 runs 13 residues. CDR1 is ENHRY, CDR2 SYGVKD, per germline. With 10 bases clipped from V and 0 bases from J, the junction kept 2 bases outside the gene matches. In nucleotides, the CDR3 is TGTGCCACCGGGACAGCGAACACCGGGGAGCTGTTTTTT. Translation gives CATGTANTGELFF.

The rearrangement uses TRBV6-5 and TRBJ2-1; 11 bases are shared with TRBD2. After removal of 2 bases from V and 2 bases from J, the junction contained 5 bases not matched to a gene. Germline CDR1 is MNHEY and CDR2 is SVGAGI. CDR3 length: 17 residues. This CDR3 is CASSYQTSGTAYNEQFF. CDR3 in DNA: TGTGCCAGCAGTTACCAGACTAGCGGGACCGCCTACAATGAGCAGTTCTTC.

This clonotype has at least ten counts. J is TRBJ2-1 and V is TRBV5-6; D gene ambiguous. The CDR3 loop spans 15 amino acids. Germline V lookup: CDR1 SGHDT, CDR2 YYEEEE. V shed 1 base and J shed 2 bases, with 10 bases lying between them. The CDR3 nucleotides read TGTGCCAGCAGCTTGAAAGCGAGCACCTACAATGAGCAGTTCTTC. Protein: CASSLKASTYNEQFF.

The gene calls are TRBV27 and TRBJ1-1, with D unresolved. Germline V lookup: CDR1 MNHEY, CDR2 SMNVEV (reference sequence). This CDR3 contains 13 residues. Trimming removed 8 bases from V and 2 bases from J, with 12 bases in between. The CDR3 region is CASAYRINTEAFF. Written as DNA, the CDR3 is TGTGCCAGCGCATACAGAATTAACACTGAAGCTTTCTTT.

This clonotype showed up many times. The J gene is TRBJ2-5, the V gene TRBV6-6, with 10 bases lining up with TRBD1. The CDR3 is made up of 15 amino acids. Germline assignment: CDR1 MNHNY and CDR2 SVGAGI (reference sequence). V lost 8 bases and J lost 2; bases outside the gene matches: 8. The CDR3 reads CASQKGQGPQETQYF. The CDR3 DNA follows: TGTGCCAGCCAAAAGGGACAGGGGCCTCAAGAGACCCAGTACTTC.

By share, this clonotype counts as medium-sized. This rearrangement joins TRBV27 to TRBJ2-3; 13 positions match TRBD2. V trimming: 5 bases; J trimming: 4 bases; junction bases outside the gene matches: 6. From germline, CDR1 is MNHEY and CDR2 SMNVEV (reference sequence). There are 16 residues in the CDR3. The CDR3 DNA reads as TGTGCCAGCAGTCAACTAGCGGGAGGGCGCTCAGATACGCAGTATTTT. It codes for CASSQLAGGRSDTQYF.